These 26 T cell receptor beta chains originate from one sample sequenced in a study of post-analysis software for immune sequencing data. Study observations and caveats: Included in a set of five TRBV segments more frequent in patients than controls were TRBV5-6, TRBV5-1 and TRBV20-1.

TCR beta libraries were prepared from cDNA with unique molecular identifiers. TCRdb reprocessed the PCR reads via MiXCR and lists one record per CDR3 protein. The repertoire has hundreds of thousands of distinct CDR3 sequences, less than 35% of them found once; the top ten carry roughly 0.54%. What these receptors recognize is not known. The sequenced sample consisted of blood. The receptor set was obtained from a girl aged 5-17 years with multiple sclerosis.

The chain has TRBV7-9 and TRBJ2-5; no clear D. The CDR3 runs 15 residues. The germline gives CDR1 SEHNR, CDR2 FQNEAQ (reference sequence). V was cut by 2 bases and J by 0 bases, with 10 bases left in between. CDR3 DNA: TGTGCCAGCAGCTTATTAGGCTTATACCAAGAGACCCAGTACTTC. Encoded protein: CASSLLGLYQETQYF.

The DNA for the CDR3 is TGCGCCAGCAGCCCGGTAGGGCCATACCGAGGCCACGAGCAGTACTTC. Translation gives CASSPVGPYRGHEQYF. V is TRBV5-1 and J is TRBJ2-7; D ambiguous. The CDR3 consists of 16 residues. The V end lost 4 bases, the J end lost 5 bases, and 22 bases lay between the germline ends. Germline CDR1 is SGHRS and CDR2 is YFSETQ.

This clonotype was picked up many times. The chain is built from TRBV9 and TRBJ2-7; TRBD1 matches at 11 bases. Germline V gene sequence: CDR1 SGDLS, CDR2 YYNGEE. CDR3 length: 15 residues. The trim removed 4 bases at V and 1 base at J, leaving 4 bases unmatched. CDR3 in DNA: TGTGCCAGCAGCCAGGGACAGGGGGGTTCCTACGAGCAGTACTTC. Translation gives CASSQGQGGSYEQYF.

In this sample, this clonotype turned up a few times. CDR3 DNA sequence: TGTGCCAGCAGTTATCCCGACAGGGCCAGGAATCAGCCCCAGCATTTT. Its protein product is CASSYPDRARNQPQHF. The chain is built from TRBV6-6 and TRBJ1-5; the match to TRBD1 covers 7 bases. The CDR3 loop spans 16 amino acids. The germline V gene has CDR1 MNHNY and CDR2 SVGAGI (reference sequence). Trimming cost V 3 bases and J 4 bases; bases outside gene matches: 9.

This chain uses TRBV27 with TRBJ2-7, with 11 bases lining up with TRBD2. The CDR3 runs to 15 residues. CDR1 is MNHEY and CDR2 is SMNVEV in the germline V gene (reference sequence). Trimming at V came to 5 bases and at J to 2 bases, leaving 5 bases not matched to a gene. CDR3 loop: CASSRLAGHPYEQYF. The CDR3 DNA follows: TGTGCCAGCAGTCGACTAGCGGGACACCCCTACGAGCAGTACTTC.

The chain couples TRBV7-2 to TRBJ2-4; no definite D call. The germline V gene has CDR1 SGHTA and CDR2 FQGNSA. CDR3 length equals 18 residues. V dropped 4 bases and J dropped 2 bases, with 21 bases sitting between them. The CDR3 DNA is TGTGCCAGCAGCTCTCGAAGAGATATATGGGAAACCAAAAACATTCAGTACTTC. The encoded protein is CASSSRRDIWETKNIQYF.

This clonotype appeared many times. CDR3 sequence (DNA): TGCAGTGCTCCCGACAGGGGCCCCGGCTACACCTTC. Amino acids: CSAPDRGPGYTF. The chain carries TRBV20-1 and TRBJ1-2, with TRBD1 identical over 8 bases. Germline loops: CDR1 DFQATT, CDR2 SNEGSKA (reference sequence). This CDR3 comprises 12 residues. Trimming cost V 5 bases and J 8 bases; bases outside gene matches: 7.

The V call is TRBV20-1, the J call TRBJ2-5; a possible D gene is TRBD1 (6 bases). V was trimmed by 6 bases and J by 4 bases, leaving 12 bases between them. Germline lookup yields CDR1 DFQATT and CDR2 SNEGSKA (reference sequence). This CDR3 contains 12 residues. The CDR3 sequence: CSANYRVETQYF. CDR3 in DNA: TGCAGTGCCAATTACAGGGTAGAGACCCAGTACTTC.

This clonotype was detected ten times or more. The chain employs TRBV5-1 and TRBJ2-7; TRBD1 might be the D (6 bases). V lost 0 bases and J 6 bases, leaving 7 bases between the germline ends. Per germline, CDR1 SGHRS and CDR2 YFSETQ. The length of the CDR3 is 12 residues. DNA for the CDR3: TGCGCCAGCAGCTTGGAGGGGGTCGAGCAGTACTTC. This gives the protein CASSLEGVEQYF.

This chain joins TRBV29-1 and TRBJ1-5; 10 nucleotides line up with TRBD1. The germline gives CDR1 SQVTM, CDR2 ANQGSEA. The CDR3 loop spans 15 amino acids. With 2 bases clipped from V and 2 bases from J, the junction kept 3 bases outside the gene matches. The CDR3 reads CSVELGTGGNQPQHF. As DNA, the CDR3 is TGCAGCGTTGAATTAGGGACAGGGGGCAATCAGCCCCAGCATTTT.

The gene calls are TRBV7-2 and TRBJ1-2, with 10 bases aligning to TRBD1. The CDR3 is 16 amino acids. V lost 5 bases, J lost 3 bases, and 9 bases stayed unmatched. Germline V gene lookup returns CDR1 SGHTA and CDR2 FQGNSA. CDR3 nucleotide sequence: TGTGCCAGCAGCGTCCGACAGGGGGCGCGTCACTATGGCTACACCTTC. This translates into CASSVRQGARHYGYTF.

V usage is TRBV18 and J usage is TRBJ1-1; possible D gene TRBD1, 5 bases. Germline V CDR1 and CDR2: KGHSH, LQKENI. The CDR3 runs 15 residues. V was shortened by 3 bases and J by 7 bases, with 18 bases between the two germline ends. DNA for the CDR3: TGTGCCAGCTCACCCGCCACCGGGGGGAAGGGTGAAGCTTTCTTT. It translates to CASSPATGGKGEAFF.

The chain has TRBV10-3 and TRBJ2-1, with 14 bases fitting TRBD2. This CDR3 region has 14 residues. CDR1 is ENHRY and CDR2 is SYGVKD in the germline V gene. Trimming removed 8 bases from V and 6 bases from J; junction bases left unmatched: 3. The chain's CDR3 is CAIGGTSGSNEQFF. CDR3 sequence (DNA): TGTGCCATCGGAGGGACTAGCGGGAGCAATGAGCAGTTCTTC.

The chain combines TRBV12-3 or TRBV12-4 with TRBJ2-1; 10 bases align to TRBD2. The J segment lost 9 bases and the V segment lost 6 bases, leaving 11 bases of the junction unmatched. The CDR3 has 15 amino acids. The CDR3, as DNA: TGTGCCAGCAGCCAGAAAGCGGGAGGGCCCGTTGAGCAGTTCTTC. It translates to CASSQKAGGPVEQFF.

The chain has TRBV2 and TRBJ2-1; 7 bases are a match to TRBD1. The CDR3 has 12 amino acids. V shed 8 bases and J 5 bases; nucleotides not matched to a gene: 3. Germline lookup yields CDR1 SNHLY and CDR2 FYNNEI. The CDR3 reads CASRDSHNEQFF. CDR3 nucleotides: TGTGCCAGCCGGGACAGCCACAATGAGCAGTTCTTC.

The chain links TRBV6-5 to TRBJ2-3; no reliable D call. Deletions cut 5 bases from V and 2 bases from J, with 11 bases between. Germline-derived CDR1 and CDR2 are MNHEY and SVGAGI. This CDR3 has 14 amino acids. CDR3 DNA: TGTGCCAGCAGTCCCGCTTATCTCACAGATACGCAGTATTTT. This sequence encodes CASSPAYLTDTQYF.

This clonotype was detected a few times. This chain joins TRBV7-6 and TRBJ1-1, with 9 bases aligning to TRBD1. Looked up from germline, CDR1 is SGHVS and CDR2 is FNYEAQ. This CDR3 comprises 16 residues. V gave up 4 bases and J gave up 4 bases; unmatched junction bases: 10. The CDR3, as DNA: TGTGCCAGCAGCTCCCAACAGGGGGCGACGGGCACTGAAGCTTTCTTT. The encoded protein is CASSSQQGATGTEAFF.

This clonotype turned up a few times. V usage is TRBV14 and J usage is TRBJ2-4; D remains unclear. The V gene lost 0 bases and the J gene lost 10 bases, with 16 bases spanning the gap. From germline, CDR1 is SGHDN and CDR2 FVKESK. CDR3 length equals 15 residues. The CDR3 DNA sequence: TGTGCCAGCAGCCAAGATCCCACATGGAAGTCAATTCAGTACTTC. This translates into CASSQDPTWKSIQYF.

V gene TRBV6-2 or TRBV6-3 combines with J gene TRBJ1-2; D gene unclear. Trimming took off 2 bases at V and 4 bases at J, with 5 bases between the two ends. The CDR3 covers 12 residues. CDR1 MNHEY and CDR2 SVGEGT come from the germline V gene. CDR3 sequence reads: CASSYDPYGYTF. CDR3 nucleotides: TGTGCCAGCAGTTACGACCCCTATGGCTACACCTTC.

Worth noting for this clonotype: With a much larger clone just one base away, this may be a read error. CDR3 DNA sequence: TGTGCCAGCAGCTTAGTAGGGGGGGCTGCTAGCGGTGACTCAGGGACCCAGTACTTC. It specifies CASSLVGGAASGDSGTQYF. This chain links TRBV11-3 with TRBJ2-7; tentative D call: TRBD2 (7 bases). The DNA end lines up better with TRBJ2-5; the J call may be wrong. Germline CDR1 SGHNT, CDR2 YENEEA. The CDR3 length is 19 residues.

This clonotype was counted between two and nine times. The CDR3 bases are TGCAGTGCTAGAGGACGGATCTTAAGGGGTCAAGGAGATACGCAGTATTTT. It translates to CSARGRILRGQGDTQYF. This chain uses TRBV20-1 with TRBJ2-3, with D perhaps matching TRBD1 (5 bases). This CDR3 has 17 residues. Germline-derived CDR1 and CDR2 are DFQATT and SNEGSKA (reference sequence). The ends were cut back, 1 base at V and 5 bases at J, with 22 bases in the middle.

This clonotype was recorded a few times. V and J are TRBV4-2 and TRBJ1-1; the D is unclear. CDR3 length: 15 amino acids. V dropped 0 bases and J dropped 3 bases, with 11 bases sitting between them. Germline values: CDR1 LGHNA, CDR2 YNFKEQ. The CDR3 sequence: CASSQDGQDDTEAFF. DNA for the CDR3: TGTGCCAGCAGCCAAGATGGGCAGGACGACACTGAAGCTTTCTTT.

The chain is built from TRBV12-3 or TRBV12-4 and TRBJ2-6, with 10 bases identical to TRBD1. V was pared by 6 bases and J by 2 bases, with 10 bases of the junction left unmatched. The CDR3 loop spans 18 amino acids. CDR3 residues: CASSWPDRGLPGANVLTF. In DNA form, the CDR3 reads TGTGCCAGCAGCTGGCCCGACAGGGGGCTACCTGGGGCCAACGTCCTGACTTTC.

This clonotype was counted a few times. The V and J genes are TRBV28 and TRBJ2-7; a weak D match, TRBD1 (5 bases). CDR1 and CDR2 (germline): MDHEN, SYDVKM. Deletions cut 5 bases from V and 2 bases from J, with 10 bases between. This CDR3 contains 13 residues. CDR3 region: CASSRREPYEQYF. The CDR3 region has the DNA TGTGCCAGCAGTCGCAGGGAACCCTACGAGCAGTACTTC. The entire variable domain, with the rest obtained from reference TRBV28 and TRBJ2-7, is as follows: DVKVTQSSRYLVKRTGEKVFLECVQDMDHENMFWYRQDPGLGLRLIYFSYDVKMKEKGDIPEGYSVSREKKERFSLILESASTNQTSMYLCASSRREPYEQYFGPGTRLTVT.

Here the CDR3 DNA reads TGCAGCGCCGCGGGTGGTACCCAAGAGACCCAGTACTTC. Translating gives CSAAGGTQETQYF. The rearrangement uses TRBV29-1 and TRBJ2-5; tentatively, D is TRBD2 (5 bases). Germline lookup yields CDR1 SQVTM and CDR2 ANQGSEA. The CDR3 consists of 13 residues. The V and J ends lost 7 bases and 1 base respectively, with 13 bases between them.

This clonotype was seen more than once but under ten times. V is TRBV3-1 and J is TRBJ2-1; 10 nucleotides agree with TRBD2. The V segment lost 4 bases and the J segment 9 bases; nucleotides outside the gene matches: 18. Germline CDR1 LGHDT, CDR2 YNNKEL (reference sequence). The CDR3 contains 18 residues. The CDR3 region has the DNA TGTGCCAGCAGCCCAATAAGGCCCAGCGGGGGGGCCACGGGTGAGCAGTTCTTC. It codes for CASSPIRPSGGATGEQFF.